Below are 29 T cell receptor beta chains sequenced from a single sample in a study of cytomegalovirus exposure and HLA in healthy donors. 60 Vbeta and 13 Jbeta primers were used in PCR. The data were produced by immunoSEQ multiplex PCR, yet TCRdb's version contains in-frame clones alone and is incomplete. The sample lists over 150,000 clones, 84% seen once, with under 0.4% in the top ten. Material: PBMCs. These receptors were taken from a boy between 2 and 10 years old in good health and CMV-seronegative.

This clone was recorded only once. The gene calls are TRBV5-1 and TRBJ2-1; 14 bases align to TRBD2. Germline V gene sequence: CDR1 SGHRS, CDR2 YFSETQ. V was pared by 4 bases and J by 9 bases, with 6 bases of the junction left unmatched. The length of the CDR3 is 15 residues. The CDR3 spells CASSEGTSGRGEQFF. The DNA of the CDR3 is TGCGCCAGCAGCGAAGGGACTAGCGGGAGAGGTGAGCAGTTCTTC.

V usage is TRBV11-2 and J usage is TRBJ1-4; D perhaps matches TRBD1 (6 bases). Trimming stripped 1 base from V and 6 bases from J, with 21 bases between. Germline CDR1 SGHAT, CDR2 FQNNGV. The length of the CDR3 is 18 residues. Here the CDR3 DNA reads TGTGCCAGCAGCTTAGGGATTGGCAGGGGTCAGGGGTATGAAAAACTGTTTTTT. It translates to CASSLGIGRGQGYEKLFF.

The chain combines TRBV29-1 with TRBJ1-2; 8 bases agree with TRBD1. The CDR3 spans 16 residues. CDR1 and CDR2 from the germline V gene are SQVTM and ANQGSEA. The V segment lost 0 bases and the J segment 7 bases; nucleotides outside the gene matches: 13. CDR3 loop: CSVEDLKDRGSGGYTF. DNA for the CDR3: TGCAGCGTTGAAGATCTAAAAGACAGGGGTAGCGGTGGCTACACCTTC.

The CDR3 DNA is TGCGCCAGCAGCCTCCGGGACAGTCCTAGCACCGGGGAGCTGTTTTTT. Translated, it gives CASSLRDSPSTGELFF. The rearrangement joins TRBV5-1 to TRBJ2-2; 7 positions match TRBD1. V lost 4 bases and J lost 4; bases outside the gene matches: 10. Germline V lookup: CDR1 SGHRS, CDR2 YFSETQ. The CDR3 consists of 16 residues.

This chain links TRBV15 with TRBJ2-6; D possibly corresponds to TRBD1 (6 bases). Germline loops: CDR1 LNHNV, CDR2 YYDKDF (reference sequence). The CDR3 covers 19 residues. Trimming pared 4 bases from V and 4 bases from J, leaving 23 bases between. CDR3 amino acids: CATSKSQGRSEGGANVLTF. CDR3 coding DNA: TGTGCCACCAGCAAATCTCAGGGGCGAAGTGAAGGGGGGGCCAACGTCCTGACTTTC.

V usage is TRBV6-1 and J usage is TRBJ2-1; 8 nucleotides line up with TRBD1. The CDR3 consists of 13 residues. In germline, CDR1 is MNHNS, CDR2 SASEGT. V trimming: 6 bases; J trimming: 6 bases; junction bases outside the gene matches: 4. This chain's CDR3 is CASRWTGSNEQFF. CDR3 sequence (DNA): TGTGCCAGCAGATGGACAGGGAGCAATGAGCAGTTCTTC.

CDR3 DNA: TGTGCCTGGAGTGTACCCTCGCGTTGGAGGGGCAACACAGATACGCAGTATTTT. This gives the protein CAWSVPSRWRGNTDTQYF. The chain couples TRBV30 to TRBJ2-3, with D possibly being TRBD2 (6 bases). The CDR3 extends over 18 amino acids. V was shortened by 0 bases and J by 2 bases, with 21 bases between the two germline ends. The germline V gene encodes CDR1 GTSNPN and CDR2 SVGIG (reference sequence).

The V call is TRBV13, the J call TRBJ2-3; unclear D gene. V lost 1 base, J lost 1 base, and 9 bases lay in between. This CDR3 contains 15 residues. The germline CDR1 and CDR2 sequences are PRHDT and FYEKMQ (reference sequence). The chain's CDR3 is CASSLDRGGTDTQYF. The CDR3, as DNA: TGTGCCAGCAGCTTAGATCGCGGCGGCACAGATACGCAGTATTTT.

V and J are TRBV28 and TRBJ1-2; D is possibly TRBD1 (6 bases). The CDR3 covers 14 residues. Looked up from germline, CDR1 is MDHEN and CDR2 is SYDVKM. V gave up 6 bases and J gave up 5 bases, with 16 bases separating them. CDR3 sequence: CASSSEGEGYGYTF. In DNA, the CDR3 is TGTGCCAGCAGCTCCGAGGGGGAGGGGTATGGCTACACCTTC.

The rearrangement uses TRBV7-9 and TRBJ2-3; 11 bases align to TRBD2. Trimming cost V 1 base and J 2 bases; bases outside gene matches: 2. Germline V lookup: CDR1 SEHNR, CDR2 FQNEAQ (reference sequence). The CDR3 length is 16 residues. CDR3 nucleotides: TGTGCCAGCAGCTTAGGACTAGCGGGGATCACAGATACGCAGTATTTT. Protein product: CASSLGLAGITDTQYF.

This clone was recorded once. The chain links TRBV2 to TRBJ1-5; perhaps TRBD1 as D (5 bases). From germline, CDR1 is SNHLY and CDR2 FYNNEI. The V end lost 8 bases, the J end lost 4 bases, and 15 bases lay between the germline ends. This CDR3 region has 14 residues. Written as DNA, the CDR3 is TGTGCCAGCTGCCCTGACAGAAATAATCAGCCCCAGCATTTT. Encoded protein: CASCPDRNNQPQHF.

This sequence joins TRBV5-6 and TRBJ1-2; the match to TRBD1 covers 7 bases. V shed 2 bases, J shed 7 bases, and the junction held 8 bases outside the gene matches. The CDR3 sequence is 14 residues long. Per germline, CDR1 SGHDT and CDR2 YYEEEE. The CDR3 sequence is CASSFYDRAAGYTF. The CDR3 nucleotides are TGTGCCAGCAGCTTTTACGACAGGGCTGCTGGCTACACCTTC.

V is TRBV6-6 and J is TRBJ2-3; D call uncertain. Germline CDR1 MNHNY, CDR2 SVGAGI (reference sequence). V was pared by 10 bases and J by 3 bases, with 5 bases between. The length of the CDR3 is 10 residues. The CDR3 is CATRTDTQYF. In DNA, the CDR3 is TGTGCCACTAGGACAGATACGCAGTATTTT.

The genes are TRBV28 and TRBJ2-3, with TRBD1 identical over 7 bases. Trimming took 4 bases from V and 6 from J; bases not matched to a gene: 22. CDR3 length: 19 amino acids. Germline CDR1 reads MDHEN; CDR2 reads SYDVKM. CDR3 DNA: TGTGCCAGCAGTTCCGGCCTACTAGGACAGGATTTTCGTTTTGATACGCAGTATTTT. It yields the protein CASSSGLLGQDFRFDTQYF.

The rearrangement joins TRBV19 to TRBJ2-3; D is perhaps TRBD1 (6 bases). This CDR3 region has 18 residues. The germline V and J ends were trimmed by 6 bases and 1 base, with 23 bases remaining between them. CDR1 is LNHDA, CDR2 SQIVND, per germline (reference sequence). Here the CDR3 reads CASRPRGSLSLRTDTQYF. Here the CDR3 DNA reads TGTGCCAGTAGGCCCAGGGGCTCGCTTTCTTTACGCACAGATACGCAGTATTTT. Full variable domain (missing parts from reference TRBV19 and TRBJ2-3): DGGITQSPKYLFRKEGQNVTLSCEQNLNHDAMYWYRQDPGQGLRLIYYSQIVNDFQKGDIAEGYSVSREKKESFPLTVTSAQKNPTAFYLCASRPRGSLSLRTDTQYFGPGTRLTVL.

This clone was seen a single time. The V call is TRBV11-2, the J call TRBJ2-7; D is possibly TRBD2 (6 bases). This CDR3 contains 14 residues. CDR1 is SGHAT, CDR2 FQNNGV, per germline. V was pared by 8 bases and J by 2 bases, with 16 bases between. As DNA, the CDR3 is TGTGCCAGCTCGACCGAGCGGGCTGCCTACGAGCAGTACTTC. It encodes CASSTERAAYEQYF.

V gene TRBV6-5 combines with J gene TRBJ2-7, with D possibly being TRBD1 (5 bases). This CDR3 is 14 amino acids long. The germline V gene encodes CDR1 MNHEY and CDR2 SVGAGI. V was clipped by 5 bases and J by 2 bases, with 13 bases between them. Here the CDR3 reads CASSNPRVPYEQYF. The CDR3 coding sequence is TGTGCCAGCAGTAATCCCAGGGTCCCCTACGAGCAGTACTTC.

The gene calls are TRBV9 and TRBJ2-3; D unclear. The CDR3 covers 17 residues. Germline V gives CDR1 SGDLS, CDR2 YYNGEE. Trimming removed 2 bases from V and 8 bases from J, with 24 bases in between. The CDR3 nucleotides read TGTGCCAGCAGCGTCCTATCGAGTAGGCAGACTGTAGGTACGCAGTATTTT. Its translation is CASSVLSSRQTVGTQYF.

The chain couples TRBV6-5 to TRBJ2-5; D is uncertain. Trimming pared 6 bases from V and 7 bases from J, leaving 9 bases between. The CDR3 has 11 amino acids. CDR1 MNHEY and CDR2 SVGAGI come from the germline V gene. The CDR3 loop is CASSGLGTQYF. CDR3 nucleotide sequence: TGTGCCAGCAGCGGCCTAGGGACCCAGTACTTC.

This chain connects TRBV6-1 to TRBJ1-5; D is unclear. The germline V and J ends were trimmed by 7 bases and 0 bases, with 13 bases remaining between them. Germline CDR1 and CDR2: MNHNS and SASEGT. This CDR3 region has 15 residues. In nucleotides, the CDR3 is TGTGCCAGCATTTATGGGCCACATAGCAATCAGCCCCAGCATTTT. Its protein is CASIYGPHSNQPQHF.

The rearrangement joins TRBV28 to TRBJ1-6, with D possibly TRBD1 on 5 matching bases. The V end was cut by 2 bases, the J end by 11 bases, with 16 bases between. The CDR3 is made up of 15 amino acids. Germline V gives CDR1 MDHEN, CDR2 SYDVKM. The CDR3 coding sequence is TGTGCCAGCAGTTTAAGGGCAGGGATAGGGACACCCCTCCACTTT. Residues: CASSLRAGIGTPLHF.

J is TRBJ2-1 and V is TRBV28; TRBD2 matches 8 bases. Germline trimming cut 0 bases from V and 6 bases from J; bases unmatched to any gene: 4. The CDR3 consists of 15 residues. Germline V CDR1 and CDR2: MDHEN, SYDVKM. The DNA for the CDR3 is TGTGCCAGCAGTTTATGGAGCGGGAGTGGCAATGAGCAGTTCTTC. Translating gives CASSLWSGSGNEQFF.

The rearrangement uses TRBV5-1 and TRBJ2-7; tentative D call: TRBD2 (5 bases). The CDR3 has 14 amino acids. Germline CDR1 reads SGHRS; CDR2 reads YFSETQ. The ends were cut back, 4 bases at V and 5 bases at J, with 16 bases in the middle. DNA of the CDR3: TGCGCCAGCAGCGTAACTACGTCCGGGAACGAGCAGTACTTC. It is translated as CASSVTTSGNEQYF. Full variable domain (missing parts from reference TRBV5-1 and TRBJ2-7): KAGVTQTPRYLIKTRGQQVTLSCSPISGHRSVSWYQQTPGQGLQFLFEYFSETQRNKGNFPGRFSGRQFSNSRSEMNVSTLELGDSALYLCASSVTTSGNEQYFGPGTRLTVT.

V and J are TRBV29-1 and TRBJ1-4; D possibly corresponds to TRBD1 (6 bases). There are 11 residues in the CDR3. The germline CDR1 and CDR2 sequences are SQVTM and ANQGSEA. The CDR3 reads CSGQLNEKLFF. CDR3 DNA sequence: TGCAGTGGACAGCTTAATGAAAAACTGTTTTTT. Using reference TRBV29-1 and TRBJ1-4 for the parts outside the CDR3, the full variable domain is SAVISQKPSRDICQRGTSLTIQCQVDSQVTMMFWYRQQPGQSLTLIATANQGSEATYESGFVIDKFPISRPNLTFSTLTVSNMSPEDSSIYLCSGQLNEKLFFGSGTQLSVL.

CDR3 protein: CASSLWGDGEQFF. In DNA, the CDR3 is TGTGCCAGCAGTTTATGGGGGGACGGTGAGCAGTTCTTC. This chain connects TRBV27 to TRBJ2-1; maybe TRBD2 (6 bases). Germline-derived CDR1 and CDR2 are MNHEY and SMNVEV (reference sequence). This CDR3 has 13 residues. V gave up 1 base and J gave up 9 bases, with 10 bases separating them.

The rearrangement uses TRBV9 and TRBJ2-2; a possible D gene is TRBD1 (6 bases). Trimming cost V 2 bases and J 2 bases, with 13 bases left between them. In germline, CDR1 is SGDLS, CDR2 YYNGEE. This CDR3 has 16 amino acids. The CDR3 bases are TGTGCCAGCAGCGTCTGGACAGCCCCAAACACCGGGGAGCTGTTTTTT. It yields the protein CASSVWTAPNTGELFF.

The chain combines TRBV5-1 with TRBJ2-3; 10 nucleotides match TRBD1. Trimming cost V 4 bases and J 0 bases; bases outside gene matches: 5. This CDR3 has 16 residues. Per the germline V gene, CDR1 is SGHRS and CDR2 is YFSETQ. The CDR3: CASSPRQGASTDTQYF. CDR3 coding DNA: TGCGCCAGCAGCCCGCGACAGGGGGCGAGCACAGATACGCAGTATTTT.

The CDR3, as DNA: TGTGCCAGCTCACTGGGACTAGCTGCGAACACCGGGGAGCTGTTTTTT. Protein product: CASSLGLAANTGELFF. This sequence joins TRBV18 and TRBJ2-2; 9 bases are a match to TRBD2. The CDR3 is 16 amino acids. CDR1 and CDR2 from the germline V gene are KGHSH and LQKENI. J lost 0 bases, V lost 4 bases, and 3 bases had no gene match.

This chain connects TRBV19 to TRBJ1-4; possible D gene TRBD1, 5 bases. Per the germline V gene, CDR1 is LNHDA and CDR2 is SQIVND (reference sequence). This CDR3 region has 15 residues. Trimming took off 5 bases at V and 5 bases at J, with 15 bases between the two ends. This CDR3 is CASSVMTVWNEKLFF. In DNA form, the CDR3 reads TGTGCCAGTAGTGTGATGACAGTATGGAATGAAAAACTGTTTTTT.